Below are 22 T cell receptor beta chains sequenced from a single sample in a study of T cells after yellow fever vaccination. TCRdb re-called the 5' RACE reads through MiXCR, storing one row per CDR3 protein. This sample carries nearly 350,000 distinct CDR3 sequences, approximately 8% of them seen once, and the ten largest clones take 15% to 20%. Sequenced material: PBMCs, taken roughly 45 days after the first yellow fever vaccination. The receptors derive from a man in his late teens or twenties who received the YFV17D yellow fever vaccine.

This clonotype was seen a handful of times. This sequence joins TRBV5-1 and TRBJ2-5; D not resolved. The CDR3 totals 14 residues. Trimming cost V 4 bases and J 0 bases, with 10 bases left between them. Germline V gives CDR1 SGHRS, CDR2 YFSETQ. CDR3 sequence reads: CASSPFWYQETQYF. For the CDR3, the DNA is TGCGCCAGCAGCCCATTCTGGTACCAAGAGACCCAGTACTTC.

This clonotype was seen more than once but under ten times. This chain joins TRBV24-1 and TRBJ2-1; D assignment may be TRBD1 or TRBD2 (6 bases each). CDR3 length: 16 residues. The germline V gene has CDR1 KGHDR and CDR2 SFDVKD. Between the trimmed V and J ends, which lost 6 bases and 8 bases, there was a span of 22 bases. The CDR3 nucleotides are TGTGCCACCAGTCCCCGGGGGCAGGGAGTAGGGCATGAGCAGTTCTTC. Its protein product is CATSPRGQGVGHEQFF.

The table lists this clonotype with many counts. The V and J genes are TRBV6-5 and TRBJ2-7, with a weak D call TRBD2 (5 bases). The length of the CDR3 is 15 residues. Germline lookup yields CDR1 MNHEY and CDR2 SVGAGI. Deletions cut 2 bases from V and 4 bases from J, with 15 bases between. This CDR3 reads CASSYRTGYSYEQYV. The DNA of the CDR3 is TGTGCCAGCAGTTACCGGACTGGCTATTCTTACGAGCAGTACGTC.

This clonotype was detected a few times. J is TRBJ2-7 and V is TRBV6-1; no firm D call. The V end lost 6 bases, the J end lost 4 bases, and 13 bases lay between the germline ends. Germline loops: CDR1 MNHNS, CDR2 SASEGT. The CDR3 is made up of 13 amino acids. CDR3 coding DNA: TGTGCCAGCAGCGTGAACCGAAAGTACGAGCAGTACGTC. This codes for CASSVNRKYEQYV.

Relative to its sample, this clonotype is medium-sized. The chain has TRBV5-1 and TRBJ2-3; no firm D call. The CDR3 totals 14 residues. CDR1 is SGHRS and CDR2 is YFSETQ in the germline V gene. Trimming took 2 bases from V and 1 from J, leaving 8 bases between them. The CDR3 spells CASSFERGTDTQYF. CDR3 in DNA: TGCGCCAGCAGCTTCGAACGAGGCACAGATACGCAGTATTTT.

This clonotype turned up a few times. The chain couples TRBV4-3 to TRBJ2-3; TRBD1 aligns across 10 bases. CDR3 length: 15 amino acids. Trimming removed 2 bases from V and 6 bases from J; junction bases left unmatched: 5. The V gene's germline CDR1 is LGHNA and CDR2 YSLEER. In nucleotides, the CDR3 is TGCGCCAGCAGCCAAAAGACAGGGGGCAGGGATACGCAGTATTTT. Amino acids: CASSQKTGGRDTQYF.

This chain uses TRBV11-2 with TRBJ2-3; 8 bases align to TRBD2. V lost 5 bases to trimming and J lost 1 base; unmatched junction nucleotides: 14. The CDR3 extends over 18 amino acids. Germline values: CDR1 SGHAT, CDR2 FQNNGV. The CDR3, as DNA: TGTGCCAGCAGCCCTCCCTATTCCAAGCGGGGGCGCACAGATACGCAGTATTTT. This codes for CASSPPYSKRGRTDTQYF.

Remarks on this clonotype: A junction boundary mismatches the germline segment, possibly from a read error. CDR3 DNA: TGTGCCACCAGCCCGGATTTTTTAGGGGGGAAATCCTACAATGAGCAGTTCTTC. Translated, it gives CATSPDFLGGKSYNEQFF. V usage is TRBV3-1 and J usage is TRBJ2-1; the D gene could be TRBD1 or TRBD2 (6 bases each). The CDR3 spans 18 residues. Germline CDR1 is LGHDT and CDR2 is YNNKEL (reference sequence).

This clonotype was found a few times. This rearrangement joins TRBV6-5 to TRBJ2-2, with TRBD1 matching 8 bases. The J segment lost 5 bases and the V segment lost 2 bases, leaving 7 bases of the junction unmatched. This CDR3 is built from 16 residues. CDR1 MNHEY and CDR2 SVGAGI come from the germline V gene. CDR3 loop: CASSYRWDRWTGELFF. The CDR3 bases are TGTGCCAGCAGTTACCGCTGGGACAGGTGGACCGGGGAGCTGTTTTTT.

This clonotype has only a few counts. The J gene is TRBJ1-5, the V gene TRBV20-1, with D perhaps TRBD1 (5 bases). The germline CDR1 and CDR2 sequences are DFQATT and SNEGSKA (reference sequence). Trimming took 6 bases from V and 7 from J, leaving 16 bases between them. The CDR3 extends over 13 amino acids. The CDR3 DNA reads TGCAGTGCAATAGGGACCCCTAGACAGCCCCAGCATTTT. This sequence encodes CSAIGTPRQPQHF.

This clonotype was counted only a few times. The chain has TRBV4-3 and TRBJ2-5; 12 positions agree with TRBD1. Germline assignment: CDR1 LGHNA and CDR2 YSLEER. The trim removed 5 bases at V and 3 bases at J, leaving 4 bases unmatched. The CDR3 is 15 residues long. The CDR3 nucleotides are TGCGCCAGCAGCAGGGACAGGGGGCGAAAAGAGACCCAGTACTTC. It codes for CASSRDRGRKETQYF.

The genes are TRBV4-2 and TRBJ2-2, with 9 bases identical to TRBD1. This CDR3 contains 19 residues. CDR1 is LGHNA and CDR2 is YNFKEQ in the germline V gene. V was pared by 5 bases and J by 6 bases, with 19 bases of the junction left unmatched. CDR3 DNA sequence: TGTGCCAGCAGCGACCTCCTGGGACAGGGAATTGTTGGGCCCGGGGAGCTGTTTTTT. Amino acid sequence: CASSDLLGQGIVGPGELFF.

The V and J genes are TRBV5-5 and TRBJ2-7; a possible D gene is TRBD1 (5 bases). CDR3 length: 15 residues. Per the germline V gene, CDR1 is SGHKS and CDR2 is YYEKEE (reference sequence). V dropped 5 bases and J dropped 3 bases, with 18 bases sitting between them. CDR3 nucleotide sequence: TGTGCCAGCAGTCCGAGTTCCCAGGGCCACTACGAGCAGTACTTC. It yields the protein CASSPSSQGHYEQYF.

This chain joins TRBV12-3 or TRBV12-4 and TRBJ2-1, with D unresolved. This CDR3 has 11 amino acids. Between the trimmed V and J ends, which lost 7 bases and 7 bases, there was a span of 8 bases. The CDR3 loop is CASTKENEQFF. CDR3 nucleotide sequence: TGTGCCAGCACCAAAGAAAATGAGCAGTTCTTC.

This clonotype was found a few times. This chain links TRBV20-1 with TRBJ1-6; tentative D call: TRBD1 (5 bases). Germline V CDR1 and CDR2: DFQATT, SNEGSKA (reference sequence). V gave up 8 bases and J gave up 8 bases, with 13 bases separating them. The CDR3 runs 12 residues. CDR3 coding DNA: TGCAGTTACAGGATCGAGGATTCACCCCTCCACTTT. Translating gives CSYRIEDSPLHF.

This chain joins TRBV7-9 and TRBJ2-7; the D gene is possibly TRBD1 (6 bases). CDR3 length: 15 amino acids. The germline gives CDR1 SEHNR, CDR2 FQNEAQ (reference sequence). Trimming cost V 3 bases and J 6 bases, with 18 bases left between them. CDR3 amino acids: CASSLLTGRGSEQYF. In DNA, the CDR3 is TGTGCCAGCAGCTTGTTAACGGGCAGGGGCAGCGAGCAGTACTTC. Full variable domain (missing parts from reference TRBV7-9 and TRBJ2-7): DTGVSQNPRHKITKRGQNVTFRCDPISEHNRLYWYRQTLGQGPEFLTYFQNEAQLEKSRLLSDRFSAERPKGSFSTLEIQRTEQGDSAMYLCASSLLTGRGSEQYFGPGTRLTVT.

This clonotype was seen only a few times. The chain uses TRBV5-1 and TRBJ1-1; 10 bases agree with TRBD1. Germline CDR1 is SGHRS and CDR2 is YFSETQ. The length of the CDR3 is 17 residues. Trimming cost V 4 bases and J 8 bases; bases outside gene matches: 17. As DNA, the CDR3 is TGCGCCAGCAGCCCCTCCCCGGGACAGGGGTTCCTTTTCGAAGCTTTCTTT. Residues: CASSPSPGQGFLFEAFF.

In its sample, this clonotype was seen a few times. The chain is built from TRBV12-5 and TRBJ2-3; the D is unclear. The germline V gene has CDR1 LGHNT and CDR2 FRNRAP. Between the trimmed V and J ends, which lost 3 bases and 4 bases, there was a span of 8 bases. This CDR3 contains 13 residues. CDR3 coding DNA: TGTGCTAGTGGTTTAGTAGGCGCAGATACGCAGTATTTT. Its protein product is CASGLVGADTQYF.

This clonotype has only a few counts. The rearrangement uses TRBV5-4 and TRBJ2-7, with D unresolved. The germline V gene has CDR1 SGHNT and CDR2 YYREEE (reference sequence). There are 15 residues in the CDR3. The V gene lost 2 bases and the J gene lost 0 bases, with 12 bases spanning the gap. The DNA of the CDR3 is TGTGCCAGCAGCTTACTTGCAGCTAGCTCCTACGAGCAGTACTTC. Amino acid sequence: CASSLLAASSYEQYF. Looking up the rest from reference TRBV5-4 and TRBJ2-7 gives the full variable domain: ETGVTQSPTHLIKTRGQQVTLRCSSQSGHNTVSWYQQALGQGPQFIFQYYREEENGRGNFPPRFSGLQFPNYSSELNVNALELDDSALYLCASSLLAASSYEQYFGPGTRLTVT.

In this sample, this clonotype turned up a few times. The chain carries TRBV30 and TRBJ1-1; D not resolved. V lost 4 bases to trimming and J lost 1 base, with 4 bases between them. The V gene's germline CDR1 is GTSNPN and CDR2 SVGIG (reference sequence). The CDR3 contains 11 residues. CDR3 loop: CAWTRNTEAFF. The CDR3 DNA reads TGTGCCTGGACAAGGAACACTGAAGCTTTCTTT.

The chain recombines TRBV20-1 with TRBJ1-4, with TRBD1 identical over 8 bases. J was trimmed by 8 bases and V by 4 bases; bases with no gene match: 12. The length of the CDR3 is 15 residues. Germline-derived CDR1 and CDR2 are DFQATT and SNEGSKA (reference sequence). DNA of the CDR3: TGCAGTGCTAATCAAAGACAGGGGACGGGCGAAAAACTGTTTTTT. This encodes CSANQRQGTGEKLFF.

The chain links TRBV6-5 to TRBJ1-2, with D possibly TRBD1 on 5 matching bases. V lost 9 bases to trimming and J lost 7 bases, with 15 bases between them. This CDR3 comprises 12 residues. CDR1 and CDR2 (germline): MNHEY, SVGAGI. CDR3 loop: CASQRRQGGYTF. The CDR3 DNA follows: TGTGCCAGTCAACGACGGCAGGGTGGCTACACCTTC.